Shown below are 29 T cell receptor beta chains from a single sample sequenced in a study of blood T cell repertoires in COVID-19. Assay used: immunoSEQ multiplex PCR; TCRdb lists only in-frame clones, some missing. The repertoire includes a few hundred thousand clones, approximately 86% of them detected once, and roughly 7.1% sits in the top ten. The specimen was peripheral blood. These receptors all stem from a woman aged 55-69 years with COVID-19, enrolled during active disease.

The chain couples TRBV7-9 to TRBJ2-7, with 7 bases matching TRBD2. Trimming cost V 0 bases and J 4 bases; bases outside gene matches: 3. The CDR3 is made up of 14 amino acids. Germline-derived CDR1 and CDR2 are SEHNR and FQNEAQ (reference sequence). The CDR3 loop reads CASSLAGGWYEQYF. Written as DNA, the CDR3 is TGTGCCAGCAGCTTAGCGGGGGGGTGGTACGAGCAGTACTTC.

CDR3: CASSATSGGEETQYF. DNA of the CDR3: TGTGCCAGCAGCGCGACTAGCGGGGGAGAAGAGACCCAGTACTTC. This chain links TRBV5-4 with TRBJ2-5, with 12 bases identical to TRBD2. V lost 4 bases and J lost 3; bases outside the gene matches: 4. Germline CDR1 is SGHNT and CDR2 is YYREEE (reference sequence). This CDR3 contains 15 residues.

CDR3 bases: TGCAGTGCTAGTCCAGGACTCTATGGCTACACCTTC. Protein: CSASPGLYGYTF. The V gene is TRBV20-1, the J gene TRBJ1-2; D is unresolved. The CDR3 totals 12 residues. Germline V gives CDR1 DFQATT, CDR2 SNEGSKA (reference sequence). Between the trimmed V and J ends, which lost 3 bases and 4 bases, there was a span of 9 bases.

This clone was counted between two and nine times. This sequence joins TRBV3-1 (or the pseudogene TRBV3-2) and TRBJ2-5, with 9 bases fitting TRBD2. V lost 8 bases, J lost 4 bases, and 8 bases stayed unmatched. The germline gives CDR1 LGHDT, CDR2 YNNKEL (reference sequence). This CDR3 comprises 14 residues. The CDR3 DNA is TGTGCCAGCGTGTTGCGGGGGGGCCCAGAGACCCAGTACTTC. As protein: CASVLRGGPETQYF.

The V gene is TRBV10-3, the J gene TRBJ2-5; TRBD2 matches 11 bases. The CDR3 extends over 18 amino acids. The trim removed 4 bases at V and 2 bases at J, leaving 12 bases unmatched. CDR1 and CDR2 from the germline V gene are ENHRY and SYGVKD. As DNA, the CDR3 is TGTGCCATCAGTGGAACTAGCGGGGGAACCCCCAGTCAAGAGACCCAGTACTTC. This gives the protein CAISGTSGGTPSQETQYF.

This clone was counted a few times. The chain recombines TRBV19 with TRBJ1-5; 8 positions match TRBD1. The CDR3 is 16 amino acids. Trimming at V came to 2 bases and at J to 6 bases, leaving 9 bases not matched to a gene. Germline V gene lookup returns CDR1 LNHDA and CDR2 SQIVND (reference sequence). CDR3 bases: TGTGCCAGTAGTATATCCGGGACAGGATTGGGTCAGCCCCAGCATTTT. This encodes CASSISGTGLGQPQHF.

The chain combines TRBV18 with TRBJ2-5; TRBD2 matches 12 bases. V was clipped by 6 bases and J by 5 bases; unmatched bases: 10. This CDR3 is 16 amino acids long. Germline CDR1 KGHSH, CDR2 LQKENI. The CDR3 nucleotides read TGTGCCAGCTCCGACAGACTAGCGGGGGCCCAGGAGACCCAGTACTTC. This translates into CASSDRLAGAQETQYF. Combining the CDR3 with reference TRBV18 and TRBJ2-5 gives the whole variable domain NAGVMQNPRHLVRRRGQEARLRCSPMKGHSHVYWYRQLPEEGLKFMVYLQKENIIDESGMPKERFSAEFPKEGPSILRIQQVVRGDSAAYFCASSDRLAGAQETQYFGPGTRLLVL.

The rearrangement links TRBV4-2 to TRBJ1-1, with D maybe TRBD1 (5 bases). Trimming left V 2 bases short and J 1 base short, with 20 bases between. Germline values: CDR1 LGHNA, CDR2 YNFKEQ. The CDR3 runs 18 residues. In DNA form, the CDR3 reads TGTGCCAGCAGCCAAATGACAGCCAACCAAATGCGGAACACTGAAGCTTTCTTT. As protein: CASSQMTANQMRNTEAFF.

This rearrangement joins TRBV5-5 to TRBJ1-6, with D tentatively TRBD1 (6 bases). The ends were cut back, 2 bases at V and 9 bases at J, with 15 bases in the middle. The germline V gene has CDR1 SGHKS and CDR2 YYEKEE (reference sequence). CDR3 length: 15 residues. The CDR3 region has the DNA TGTGCCAGCAGCTTATGGGCAGGGGTGTTTTCACCCCTCCACTTT. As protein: CASSLWAGVFSPLHF.

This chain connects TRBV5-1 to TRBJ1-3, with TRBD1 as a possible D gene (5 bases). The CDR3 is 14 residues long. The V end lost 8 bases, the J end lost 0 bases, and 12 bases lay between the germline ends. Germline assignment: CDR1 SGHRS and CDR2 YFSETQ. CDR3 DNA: TGCGCCAGTAACACAGGTGACTCTGGAAACACCATATATTTT. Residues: CASNTGDSGNTIYF.

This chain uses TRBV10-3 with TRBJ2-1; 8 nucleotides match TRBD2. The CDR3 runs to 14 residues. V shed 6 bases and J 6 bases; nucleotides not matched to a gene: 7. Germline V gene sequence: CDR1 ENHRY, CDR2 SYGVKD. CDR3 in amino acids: CAIRNLGGANEQFF. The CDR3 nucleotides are TGTGCCATCAGAAACCTCGGGGGGGCCAATGAGCAGTTCTTC.

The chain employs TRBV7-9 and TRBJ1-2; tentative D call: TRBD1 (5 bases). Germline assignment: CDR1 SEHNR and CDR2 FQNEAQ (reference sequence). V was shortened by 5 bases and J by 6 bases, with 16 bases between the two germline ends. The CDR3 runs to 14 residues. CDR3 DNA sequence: TGTGCCAGCAGCAACGCAGGGAAAGGGGATGGCTACACCTTC. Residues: CASSNAGKGDGYTF.

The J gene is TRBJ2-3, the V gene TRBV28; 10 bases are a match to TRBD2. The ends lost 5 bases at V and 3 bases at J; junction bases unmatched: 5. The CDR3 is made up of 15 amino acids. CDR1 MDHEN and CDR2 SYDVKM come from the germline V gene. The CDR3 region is CASSPIAGGTDTQYF. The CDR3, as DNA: TGTGCCAGCAGTCCTATAGCGGGAGGAACAGATACGCAGTATTTT.

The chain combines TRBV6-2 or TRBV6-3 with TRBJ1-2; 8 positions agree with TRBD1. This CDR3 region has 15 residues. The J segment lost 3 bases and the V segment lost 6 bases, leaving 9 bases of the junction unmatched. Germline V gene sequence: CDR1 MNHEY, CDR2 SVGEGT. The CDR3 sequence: CASSRVTGADYGYTF. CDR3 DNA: TGTGCCAGCAGCCGAGTGACAGGGGCAGACTATGGCTACACCTTC.

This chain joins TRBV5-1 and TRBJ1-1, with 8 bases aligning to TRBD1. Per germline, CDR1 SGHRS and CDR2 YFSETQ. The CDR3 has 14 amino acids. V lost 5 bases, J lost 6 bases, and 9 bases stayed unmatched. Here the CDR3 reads CASSSARTGPEAFF. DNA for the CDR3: TGCGCCAGCAGTTCTGCTAGGACAGGGCCTGAAGCTTTCTTT.

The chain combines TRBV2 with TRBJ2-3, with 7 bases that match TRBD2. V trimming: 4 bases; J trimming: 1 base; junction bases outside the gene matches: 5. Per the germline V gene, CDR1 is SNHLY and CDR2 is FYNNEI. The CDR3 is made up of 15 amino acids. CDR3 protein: CASSARGGGTDTQYF. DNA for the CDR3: TGTGCCAGCAGTGCTCGGGGAGGGGGCACAGATACGCAGTATTTT.

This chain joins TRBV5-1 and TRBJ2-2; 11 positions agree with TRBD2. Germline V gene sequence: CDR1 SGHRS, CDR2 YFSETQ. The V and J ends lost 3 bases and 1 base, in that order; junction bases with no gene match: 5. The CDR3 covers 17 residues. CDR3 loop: CASSSSGLAVNTGELFF. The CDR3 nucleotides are TGCGCCAGCAGCTCATCGGGACTAGCGGTGAACACCGGGGAGCTGTTTTTT.

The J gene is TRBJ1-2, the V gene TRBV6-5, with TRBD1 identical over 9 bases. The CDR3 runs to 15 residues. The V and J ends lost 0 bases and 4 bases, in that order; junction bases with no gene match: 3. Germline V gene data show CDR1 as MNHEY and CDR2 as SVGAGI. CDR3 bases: TGTGCCAGCAGTTACTCGGGGGACAGGGCCTATGGCTACACCTTC. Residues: CASSYSGDRAYGYTF.

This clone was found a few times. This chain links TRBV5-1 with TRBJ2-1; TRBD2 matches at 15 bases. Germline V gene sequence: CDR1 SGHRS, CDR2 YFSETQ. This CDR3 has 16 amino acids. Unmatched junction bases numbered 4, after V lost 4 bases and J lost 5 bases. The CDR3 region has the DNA TGCGCCAGCAGCCAGGGACTAGCGGGGGGTCACAATGAGCAGTTCTTC. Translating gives CASSQGLAGGHNEQFF.

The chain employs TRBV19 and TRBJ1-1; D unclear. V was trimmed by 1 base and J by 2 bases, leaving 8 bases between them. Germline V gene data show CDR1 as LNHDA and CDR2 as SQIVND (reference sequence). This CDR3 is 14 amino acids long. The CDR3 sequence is CASSIANRNTEAFF. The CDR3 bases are TGTGCCAGTAGTATAGCAAACAGAAACACTGAAGCTTTCTTT. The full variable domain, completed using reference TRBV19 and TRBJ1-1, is DGGITQSPKYLFRKEGQNVTLSCEQNLNHDAMYWYRQDPGQGLRLIYYSQIVNDFQKGDIAEGYSVSREKKESFPLTVTSAQKNPTAFYLCASSIANRNTEAFFGQGTRLTVV.

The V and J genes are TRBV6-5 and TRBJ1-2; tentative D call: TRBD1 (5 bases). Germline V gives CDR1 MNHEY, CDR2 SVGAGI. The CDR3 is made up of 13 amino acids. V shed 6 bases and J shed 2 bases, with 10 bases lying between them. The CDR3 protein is CASRLDMNYGYTF. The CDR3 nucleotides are TGTGCCAGCAGATTGGACATGAACTATGGCTACACCTTC.

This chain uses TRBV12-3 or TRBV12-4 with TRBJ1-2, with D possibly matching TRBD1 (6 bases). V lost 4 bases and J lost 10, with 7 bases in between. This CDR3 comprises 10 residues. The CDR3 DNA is TGTGCCAGCAGTTCAGGGGCCTACACCTTC. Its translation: CASSSGAYTF.

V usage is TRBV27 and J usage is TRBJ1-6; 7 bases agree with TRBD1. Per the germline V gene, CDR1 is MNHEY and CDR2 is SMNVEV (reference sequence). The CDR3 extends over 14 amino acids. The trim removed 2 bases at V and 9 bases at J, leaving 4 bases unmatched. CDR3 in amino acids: CASSLQGVGSPLHF. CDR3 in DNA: TGTGCCAGCAGTTTACAGGGGGTTGGTTCACCCCTCCACTTT.

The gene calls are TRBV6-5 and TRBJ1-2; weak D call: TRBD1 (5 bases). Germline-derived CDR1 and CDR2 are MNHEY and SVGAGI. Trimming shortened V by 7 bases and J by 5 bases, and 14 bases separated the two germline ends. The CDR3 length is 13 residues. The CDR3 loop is CASTPRDRYGYTF. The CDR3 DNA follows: TGTGCCAGCACCCCCAGGGATCGGTATGGCTACACCTTC.

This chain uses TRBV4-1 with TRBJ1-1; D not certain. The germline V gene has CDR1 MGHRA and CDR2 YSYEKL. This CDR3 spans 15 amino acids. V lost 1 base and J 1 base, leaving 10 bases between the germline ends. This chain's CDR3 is CASSQVHRSNTEAFF. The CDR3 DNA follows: TGCGCCAGCAGCCAAGTCCACAGATCGAACACTGAAGCTTTCTTT.

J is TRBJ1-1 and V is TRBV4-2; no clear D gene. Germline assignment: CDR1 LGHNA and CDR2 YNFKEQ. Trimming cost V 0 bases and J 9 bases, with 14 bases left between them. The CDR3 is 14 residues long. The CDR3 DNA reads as TGTGCCAGCAGCCAAGATTTAGCTGCTCGTCAAGCTTTCTTT. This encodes CASSQDLAARQAFF.

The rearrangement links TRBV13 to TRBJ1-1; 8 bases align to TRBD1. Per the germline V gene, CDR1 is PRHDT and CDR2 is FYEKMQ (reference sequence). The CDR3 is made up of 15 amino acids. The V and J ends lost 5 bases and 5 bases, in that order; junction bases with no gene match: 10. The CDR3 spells CASSPRRTGRTEAFF. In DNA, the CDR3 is TGTGCCAGCAGCCCTCGCAGGACAGGGAGGACTGAAGCTTTCTTT.

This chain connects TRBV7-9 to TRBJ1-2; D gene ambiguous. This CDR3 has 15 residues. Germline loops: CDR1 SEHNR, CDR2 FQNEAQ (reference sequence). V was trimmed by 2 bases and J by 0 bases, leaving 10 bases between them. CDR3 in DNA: TGTGCCAGCAGCTTAAATGAGGGTGCTAACTATGGCTACACCTTC. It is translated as CASSLNEGANYGYTF.

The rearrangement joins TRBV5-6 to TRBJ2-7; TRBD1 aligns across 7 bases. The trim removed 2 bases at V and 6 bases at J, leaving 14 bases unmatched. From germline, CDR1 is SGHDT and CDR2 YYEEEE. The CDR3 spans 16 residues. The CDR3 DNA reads TGTGCCAGCAGCTTTTTTGGAGACAGGGCCTGGATCGAGCAGTACTTC. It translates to CASSFFGDRAWIEQYF. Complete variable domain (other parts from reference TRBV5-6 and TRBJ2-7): DAGVTQSPTHLIKTRGQQVTLRCSPKSGHDTVSWYQQALGQGPQFIFQYYEEEERQRGNFPDRFSGHQFPNYSSELNVNALLLGDSALYLCASSFFGDRAWIEQYFGPGTRLTVT.